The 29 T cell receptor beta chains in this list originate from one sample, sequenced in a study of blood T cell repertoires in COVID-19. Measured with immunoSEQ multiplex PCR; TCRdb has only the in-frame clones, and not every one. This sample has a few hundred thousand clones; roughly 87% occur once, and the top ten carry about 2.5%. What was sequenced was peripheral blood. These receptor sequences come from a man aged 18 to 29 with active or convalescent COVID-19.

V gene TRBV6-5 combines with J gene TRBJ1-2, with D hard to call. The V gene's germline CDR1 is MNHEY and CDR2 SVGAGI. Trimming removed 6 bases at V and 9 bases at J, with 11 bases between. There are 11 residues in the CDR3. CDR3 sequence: CASSTTTSYTF. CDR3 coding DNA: TGTGCCAGCAGCACGACAACGAGCTACACCTTC.

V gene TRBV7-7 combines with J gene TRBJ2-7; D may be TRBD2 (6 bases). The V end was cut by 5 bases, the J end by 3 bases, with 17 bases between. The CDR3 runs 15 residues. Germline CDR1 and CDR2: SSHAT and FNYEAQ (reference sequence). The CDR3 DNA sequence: TGTGCCAGCAGCAAATCCGGGACTGGGGACTACGAGCAGTACTTC. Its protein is CASSKSGTGDYEQYF.

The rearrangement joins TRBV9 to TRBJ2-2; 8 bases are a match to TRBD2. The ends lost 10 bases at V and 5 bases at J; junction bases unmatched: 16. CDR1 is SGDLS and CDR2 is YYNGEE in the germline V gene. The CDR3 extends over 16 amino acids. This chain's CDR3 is CARRPRGGSGTGELFF. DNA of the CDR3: TGTGCCCGCCGCCCACGGGGGGGGAGCGGGACCGGGGAGCTGTTTTTT. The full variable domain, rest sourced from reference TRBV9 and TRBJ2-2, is DSGVTQTPKHLITATGQRVTLRCSPRSGDLSVYWYQQSLDQGLQFLIQYYNGEERAKGNILERFSAQQFPDLHSELNLSSLELGDSALYFCARRPRGGSGTGELFFGEGSRLTVL.

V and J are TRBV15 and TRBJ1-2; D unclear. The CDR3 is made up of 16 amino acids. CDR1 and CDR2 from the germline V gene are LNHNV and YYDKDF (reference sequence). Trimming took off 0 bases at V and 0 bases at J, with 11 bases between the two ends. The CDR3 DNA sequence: TGTGCCACCAGCAGAGATTTGGCGGCTACTAACTATGGCTACACCTTC. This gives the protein CATSRDLAATNYGYTF.

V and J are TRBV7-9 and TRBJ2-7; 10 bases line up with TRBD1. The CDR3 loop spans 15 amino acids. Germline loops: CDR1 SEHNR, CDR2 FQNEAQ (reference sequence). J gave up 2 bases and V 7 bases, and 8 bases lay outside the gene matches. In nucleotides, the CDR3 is TGTGCCAGCAACCCAATGGGACAGGGGCCCTACGAGCAGTACTTC. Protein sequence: CASNPMGQGPYEQYF.

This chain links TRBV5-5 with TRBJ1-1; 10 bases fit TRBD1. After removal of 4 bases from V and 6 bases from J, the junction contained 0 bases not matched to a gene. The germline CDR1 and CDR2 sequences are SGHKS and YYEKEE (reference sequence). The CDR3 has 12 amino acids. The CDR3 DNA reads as TGTGCCAGCAGCGGGACAGGGGCTGAAGCTTTCTTT. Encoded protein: CASSGTGAEAFF.

CDR3 sequence: CASSKLIAGELFF. CDR3 bases: TGTGCCAGCAGTAAGCTCATAGCCGGGGAGCTGTTTTTT. This chain uses TRBV25-1 with TRBJ2-2; D not certain. This CDR3 comprises 13 residues. The V end lost 5 bases, the J end lost 6 bases, and 10 bases lay between the germline ends. The germline V gene has CDR1 MGHDK and CDR2 SYGVNS.

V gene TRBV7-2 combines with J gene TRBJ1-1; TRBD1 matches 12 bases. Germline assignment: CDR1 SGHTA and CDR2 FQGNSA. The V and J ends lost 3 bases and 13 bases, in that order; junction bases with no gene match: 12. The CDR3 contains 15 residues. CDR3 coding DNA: TGTGCCAGCAGCTTTTCCCCCGGGACAGGGGGCGAGGGTTTCTTT. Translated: CASSFSPGTGGEGFF.

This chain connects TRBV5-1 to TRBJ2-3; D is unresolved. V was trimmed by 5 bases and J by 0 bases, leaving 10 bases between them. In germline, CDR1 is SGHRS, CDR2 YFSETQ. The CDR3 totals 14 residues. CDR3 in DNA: TGCGCCAGCAGAACAGCAATTAGCACAGATACGCAGTATTTT. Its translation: CASRTAISTDTQYF.

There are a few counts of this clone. CDR3 residues: CASSEFRGGTEAFF. As DNA, the CDR3 is TGTGCCAGCAGTGAGTTCCGAGGGGGCACTGAAGCTTTCTTT. The rearrangement links TRBV6-1 to TRBJ1-1, with D possibly TRBD1 on 6 matching bases. Germline CDR1 reads MNHNS; CDR2 reads SASEGT. The V end lost 3 bases, the J end lost 4 bases, and 12 bases lay between the germline ends. This CDR3 has 14 residues.

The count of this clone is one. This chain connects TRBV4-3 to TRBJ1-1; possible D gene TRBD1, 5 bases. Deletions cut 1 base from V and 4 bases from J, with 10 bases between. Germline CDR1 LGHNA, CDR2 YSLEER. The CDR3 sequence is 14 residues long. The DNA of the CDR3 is TGCGCCAGCAGCCAAGTTGCGGGGGTCACTGAAGCTTTCTTT. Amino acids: CASSQVAGVTEAFF.

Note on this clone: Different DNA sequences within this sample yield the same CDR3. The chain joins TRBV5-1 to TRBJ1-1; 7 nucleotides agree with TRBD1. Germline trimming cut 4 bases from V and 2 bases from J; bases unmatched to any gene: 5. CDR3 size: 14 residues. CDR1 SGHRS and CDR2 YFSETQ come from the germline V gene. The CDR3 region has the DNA TGCGCCAGCAGCGGGGGACAGTCTAACACTGAAGCTTTCTTT. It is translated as CASSGGQSNTEAFF.

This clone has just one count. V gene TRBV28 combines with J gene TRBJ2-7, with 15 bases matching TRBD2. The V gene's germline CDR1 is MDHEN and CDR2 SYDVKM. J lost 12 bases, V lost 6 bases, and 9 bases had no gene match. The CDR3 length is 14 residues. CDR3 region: CASRPGLAGGSWYF. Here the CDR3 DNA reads TGTGCCAGCAGACCGGGACTAGCGGGAGGCTCTTGGTACTTC.

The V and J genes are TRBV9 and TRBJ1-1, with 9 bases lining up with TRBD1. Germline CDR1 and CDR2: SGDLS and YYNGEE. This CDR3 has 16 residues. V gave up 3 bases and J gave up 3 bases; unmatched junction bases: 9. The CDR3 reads CASSDEDRGKDTEAFF. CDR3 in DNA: TGTGCCAGCAGCGATGAGGACAGGGGAAAAGACACTGAAGCTTTCTTT.

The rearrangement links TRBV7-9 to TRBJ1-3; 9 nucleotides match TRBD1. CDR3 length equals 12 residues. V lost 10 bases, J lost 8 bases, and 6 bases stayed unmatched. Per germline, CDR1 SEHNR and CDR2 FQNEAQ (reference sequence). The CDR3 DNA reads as TGTGCCACCCAGGACAGGGGTGACACCATATATTTT. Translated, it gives CATQDRGDTIYF.

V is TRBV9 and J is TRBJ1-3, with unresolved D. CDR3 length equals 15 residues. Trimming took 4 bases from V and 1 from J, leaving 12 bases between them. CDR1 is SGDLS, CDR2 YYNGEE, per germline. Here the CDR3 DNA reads TGTGCCAGCAGCTTGGGAGGGATTTCTGGAAACACCATATATTTT. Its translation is CASSLGGISGNTIYF.

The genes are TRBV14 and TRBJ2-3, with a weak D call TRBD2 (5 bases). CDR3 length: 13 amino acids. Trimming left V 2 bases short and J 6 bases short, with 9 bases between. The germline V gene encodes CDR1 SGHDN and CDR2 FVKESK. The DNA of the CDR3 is TGTGCCAGCAGCCAATCTATAGCGGATACGCAGTATTTT. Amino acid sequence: CASSQSIADTQYF.

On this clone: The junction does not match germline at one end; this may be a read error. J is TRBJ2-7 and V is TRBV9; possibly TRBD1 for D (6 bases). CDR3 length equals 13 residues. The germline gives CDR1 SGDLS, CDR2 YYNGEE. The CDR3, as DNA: TGTGCCAGCAGCGTAGGGGGAGAAGGGACATTGAACTTC. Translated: CASSVGGEGTLNF.

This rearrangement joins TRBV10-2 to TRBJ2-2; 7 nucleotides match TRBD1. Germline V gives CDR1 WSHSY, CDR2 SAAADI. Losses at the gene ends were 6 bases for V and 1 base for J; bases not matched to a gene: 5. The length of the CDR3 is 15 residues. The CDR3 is CASRADRLNTGELFF. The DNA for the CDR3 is TGCGCCAGCAGGGCGGACAGGCTGAACACCGGGGAGCTGTTTTTT.

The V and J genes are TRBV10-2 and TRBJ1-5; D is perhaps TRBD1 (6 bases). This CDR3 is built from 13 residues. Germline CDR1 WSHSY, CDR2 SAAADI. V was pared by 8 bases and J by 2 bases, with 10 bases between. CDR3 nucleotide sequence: TGCGCCAGCGCAGGGGTGGGCAATCAGCCCCAGCATTTT. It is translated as CASAGVGNQPQHF.

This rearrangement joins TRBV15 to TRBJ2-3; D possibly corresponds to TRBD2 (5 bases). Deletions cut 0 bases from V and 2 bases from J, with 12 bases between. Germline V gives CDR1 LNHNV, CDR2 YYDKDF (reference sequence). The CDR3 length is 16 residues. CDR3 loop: CATSREISDFTDTQYF. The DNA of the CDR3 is TGTGCCACCAGCAGAGAAATTAGCGACTTCACAGATACGCAGTATTTT.

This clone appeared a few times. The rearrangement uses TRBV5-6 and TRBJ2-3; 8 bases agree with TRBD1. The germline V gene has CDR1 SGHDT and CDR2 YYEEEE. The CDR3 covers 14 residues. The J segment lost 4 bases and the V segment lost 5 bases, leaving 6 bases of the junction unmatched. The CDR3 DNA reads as TGTGCCAGCAGTGGCAGGGGGCGGGCAGATACGCAGTATTTT. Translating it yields CASSGRGRADTQYF.

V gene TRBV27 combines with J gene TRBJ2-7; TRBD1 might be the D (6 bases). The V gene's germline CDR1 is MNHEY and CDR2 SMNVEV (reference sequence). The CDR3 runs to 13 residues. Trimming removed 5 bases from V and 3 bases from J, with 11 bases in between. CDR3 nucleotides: TGTGCCAGCAGTCCGGACAGAATCTACGAGCAGTACTTC. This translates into CASSPDRIYEQYF.

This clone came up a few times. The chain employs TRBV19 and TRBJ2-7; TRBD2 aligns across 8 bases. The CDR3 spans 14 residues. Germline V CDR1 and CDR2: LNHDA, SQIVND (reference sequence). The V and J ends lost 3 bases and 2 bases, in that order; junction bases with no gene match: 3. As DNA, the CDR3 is TGTGCCAGTAGTATGGGGCGGGAGGCCTACGAGCAGTACTTC. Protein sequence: CASSMGREAYEQYF.

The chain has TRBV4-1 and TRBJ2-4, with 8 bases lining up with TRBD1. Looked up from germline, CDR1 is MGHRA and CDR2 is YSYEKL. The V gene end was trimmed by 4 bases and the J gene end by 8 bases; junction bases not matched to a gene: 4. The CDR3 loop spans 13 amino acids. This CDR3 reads CASSPGQDYIQYF. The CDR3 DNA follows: TGCGCCAGCAGCCCGGGACAGGATTACATTCAGTACTTC.

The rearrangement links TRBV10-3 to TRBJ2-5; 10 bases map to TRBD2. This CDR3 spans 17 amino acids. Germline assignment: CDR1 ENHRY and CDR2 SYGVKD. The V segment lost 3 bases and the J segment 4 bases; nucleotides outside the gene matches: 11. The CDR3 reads CAISESFTSGAVETQYF. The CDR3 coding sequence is TGTGCCATCAGTGAAAGCTTTACTAGCGGGGCCGTAGAGACCCAGTACTTC.

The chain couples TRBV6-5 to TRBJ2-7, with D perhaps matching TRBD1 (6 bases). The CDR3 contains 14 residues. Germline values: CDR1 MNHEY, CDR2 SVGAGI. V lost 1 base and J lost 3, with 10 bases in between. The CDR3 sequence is CASSYYGTNYEQYF. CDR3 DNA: TGTGCCAGCAGTTACTATGGGACAAACTACGAGCAGTACTTC.

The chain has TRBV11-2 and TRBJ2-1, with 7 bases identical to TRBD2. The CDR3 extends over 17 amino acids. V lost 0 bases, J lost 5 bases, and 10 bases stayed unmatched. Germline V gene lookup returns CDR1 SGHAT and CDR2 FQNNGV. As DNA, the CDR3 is TGTGCCAGCAGCTTAGATATTGGGCTAGCGGCCCACAATGAGCAGTTCTTC. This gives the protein CASSLDIGLAAHNEQFF.

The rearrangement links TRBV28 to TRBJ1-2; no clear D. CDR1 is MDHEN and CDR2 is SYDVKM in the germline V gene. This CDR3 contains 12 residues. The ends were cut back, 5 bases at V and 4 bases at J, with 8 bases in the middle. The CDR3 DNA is TGTGCCAGCAGTCTAACCCCCTATGGCTACACCTTC. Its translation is CASSLTPYGYTF.